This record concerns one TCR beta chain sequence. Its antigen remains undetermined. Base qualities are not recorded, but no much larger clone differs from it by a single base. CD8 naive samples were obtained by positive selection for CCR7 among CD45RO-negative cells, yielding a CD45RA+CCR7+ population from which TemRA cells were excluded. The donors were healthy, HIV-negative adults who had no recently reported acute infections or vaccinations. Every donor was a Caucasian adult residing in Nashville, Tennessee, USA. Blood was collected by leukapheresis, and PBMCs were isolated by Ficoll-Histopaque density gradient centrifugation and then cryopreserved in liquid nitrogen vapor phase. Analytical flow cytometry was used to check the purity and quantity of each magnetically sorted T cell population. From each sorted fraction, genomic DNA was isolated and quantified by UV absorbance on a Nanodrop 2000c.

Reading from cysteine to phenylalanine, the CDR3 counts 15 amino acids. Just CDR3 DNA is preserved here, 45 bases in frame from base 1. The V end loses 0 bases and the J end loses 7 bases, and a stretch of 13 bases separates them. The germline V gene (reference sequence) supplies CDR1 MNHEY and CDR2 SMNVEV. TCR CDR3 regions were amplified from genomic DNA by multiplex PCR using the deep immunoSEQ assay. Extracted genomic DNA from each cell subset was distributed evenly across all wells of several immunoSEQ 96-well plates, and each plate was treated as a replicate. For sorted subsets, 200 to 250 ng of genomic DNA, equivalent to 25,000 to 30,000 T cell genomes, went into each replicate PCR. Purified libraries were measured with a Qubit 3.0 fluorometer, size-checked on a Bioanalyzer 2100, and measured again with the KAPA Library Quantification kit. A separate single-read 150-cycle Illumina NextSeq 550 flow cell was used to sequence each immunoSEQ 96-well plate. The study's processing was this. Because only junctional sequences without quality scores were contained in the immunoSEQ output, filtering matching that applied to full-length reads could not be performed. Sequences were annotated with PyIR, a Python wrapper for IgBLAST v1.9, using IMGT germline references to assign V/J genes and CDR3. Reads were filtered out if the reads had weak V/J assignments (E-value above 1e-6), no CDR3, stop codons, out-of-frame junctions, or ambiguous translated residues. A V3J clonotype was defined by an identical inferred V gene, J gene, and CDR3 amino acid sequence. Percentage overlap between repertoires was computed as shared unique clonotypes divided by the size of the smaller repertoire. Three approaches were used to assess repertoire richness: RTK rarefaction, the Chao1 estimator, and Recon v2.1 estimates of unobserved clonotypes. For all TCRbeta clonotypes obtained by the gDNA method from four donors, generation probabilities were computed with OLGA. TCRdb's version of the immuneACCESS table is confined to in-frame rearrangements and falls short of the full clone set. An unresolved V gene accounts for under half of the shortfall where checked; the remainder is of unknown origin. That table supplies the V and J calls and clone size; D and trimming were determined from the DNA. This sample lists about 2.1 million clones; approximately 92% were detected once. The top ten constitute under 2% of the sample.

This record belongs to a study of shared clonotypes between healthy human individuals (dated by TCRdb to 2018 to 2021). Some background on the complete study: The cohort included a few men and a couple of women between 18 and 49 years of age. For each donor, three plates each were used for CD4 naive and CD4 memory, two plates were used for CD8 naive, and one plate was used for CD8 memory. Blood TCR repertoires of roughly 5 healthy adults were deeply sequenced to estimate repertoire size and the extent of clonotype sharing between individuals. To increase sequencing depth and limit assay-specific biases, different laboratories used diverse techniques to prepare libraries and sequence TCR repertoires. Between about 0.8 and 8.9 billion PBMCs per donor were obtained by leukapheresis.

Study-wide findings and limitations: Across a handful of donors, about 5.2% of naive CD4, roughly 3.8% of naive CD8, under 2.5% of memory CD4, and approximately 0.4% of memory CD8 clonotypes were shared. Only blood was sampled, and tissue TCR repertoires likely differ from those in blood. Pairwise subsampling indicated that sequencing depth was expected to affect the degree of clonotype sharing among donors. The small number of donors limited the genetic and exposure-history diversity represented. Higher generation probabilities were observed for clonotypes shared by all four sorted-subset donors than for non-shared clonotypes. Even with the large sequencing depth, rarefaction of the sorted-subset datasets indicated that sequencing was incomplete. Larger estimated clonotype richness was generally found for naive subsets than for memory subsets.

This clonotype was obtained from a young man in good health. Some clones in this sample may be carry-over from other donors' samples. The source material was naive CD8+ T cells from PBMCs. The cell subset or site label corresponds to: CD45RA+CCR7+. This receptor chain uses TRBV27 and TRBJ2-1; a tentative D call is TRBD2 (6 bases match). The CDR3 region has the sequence CASSLSWRAFNEQFF. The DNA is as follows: TGTGCCAGCAGTTTATCCTGGAGGGCCTTTAATGAGCAGTTCTTC.